Listed here are 15 T cell receptor beta chains from one sample, sequenced in a study of early T cells in non-severe SARS-CoV-2 infection. A single record per CDR3 protein comes from TCRdb applying MiXCR to the 5' RACE reads. This table holds approximately 23,000 distinct CDR3 sequences, approximately 4.8% found once. The sample was whole blood. The receptors stem from an adult who was a healthcare worker with PCR-confirmed SARS-CoV-2 infection or an uninfected control (not recorded which).

There are many counts of this clonotype. V and J are TRBV28 and TRBJ2-5; 10 bases are a match to TRBD1. The germline V gene has CDR1 MDHEN and CDR2 SYDVKM. Unmatched junction bases numbered 9, after V lost 5 bases and J lost 3 bases. The CDR3 runs to 16 residues. The CDR3 region is CASSPSGTGDEETQYF. The CDR3 coding sequence is TGTGCCAGCAGTCCCTCCGGGACAGGGGACGAAGAGACCCAGTACTTC.

This clonotype was counted at least ten times. J is TRBJ1-4 and V is TRBV4-3; D might be TRBD1 (5 bases). Germline loops: CDR1 LGHNA, CDR2 YSLEER. There are 15 residues in the CDR3. The germline V and J ends were trimmed by 6 bases and 7 bases, with 18 bases remaining between them. The CDR3 reads CASSHDRGEGEKLFF. The CDR3 DNA sequence: TGCGCCAGCAGTCACGATCGAGGGGAGGGTGAAAAACTGTTTTTT.

This clonotype came up many times. This chain connects TRBV4-1 to TRBJ1-5; possibly TRBD1 for D (6 bases). The germline V and J ends were trimmed by 3 bases and 2 bases, with 11 bases remaining between them. Germline CDR1 reads MGHRA; CDR2 reads YSYEKL. The CDR3 is made up of 15 amino acids. CDR3 nucleotides: TGCGCCAGCAGCCACAGGGGCTTGGGCAATCAGCCCCAGCATTTT. It yields the protein CASSHRGLGNQPQHF.

A remark on this clonotype: A single base separates this from a much larger clone, so it may be a read error. The rearrangement uses TRBV5-1 and TRBJ2-1; weak D call: TRBD1 (5 bases). The CDR3 totals 15 residues. CDR1 and CDR2 from the germline V gene are SGHRS and YFSETQ. The CDR3: CASSLDRSAYNGQFF. The DNA of the CDR3 is TGCGCCAGCAGCTTGGACAGGTCGGCCTACAATGGGCAGTTCTTC.

This clonotype was recorded many times. The chain combines TRBV24-1 with TRBJ2-7, with 9 bases matching TRBD2. Unmatched junction bases numbered 4, after V lost 3 bases and J lost 2 bases. CDR1 and CDR2 (germline): KGHDR, SFDVKD. This CDR3 region has 15 residues. CDR3 in DNA: TGTGCCACCAGTGATCAGACTAGCGGCCCCTACGAGCAGTACTTC. It specifies CATSDQTSGPYEQYF.

There are many counts of this clonotype. This chain connects TRBV7-6 to TRBJ2-1; the match to TRBD2 covers 11 bases. V lost 5 bases and J lost 10; bases outside the gene matches: 7. The CDR3 covers 14 residues. CDR1 and CDR2 from the germline V gene are SGHVS and FNYEAQ. In DNA, the CDR3 is TGTGCCAGCAGCATGGGGACTAGCGGTTCGGAGCAGTTCTTC. Translation gives CASSMGTSGSEQFF.

This rearrangement joins TRBV20-1 to TRBJ2-5, with D perhaps matching TRBD1 (6 bases). CDR1 is DFQATT and CDR2 is SNEGSKA in the germline V gene (reference sequence). V was clipped by 3 bases and J by 5 bases, with 19 bases between them. CDR3 length: 15 amino acids. The CDR3 here is CSASVDSHTSETQYF. In nucleotides, the CDR3 is TGCAGTGCTAGCGTGGACAGTCATACTTCGGAGACCCAGTACTTC.

This clonotype was observed many times. This chain connects TRBV7-2 to TRBJ2-7; D might be TRBD1 or TRBD2, each matching 5 bases. Germline V gene lookup returns CDR1 SGHTA and CDR2 FQGNSA. The CDR3 totals 14 residues. V was clipped by 5 bases and J by 5 bases, with 16 bases between them. The CDR3 loop reads CASSVRGPGHEQYF. DNA of the CDR3: TGTGCCAGCAGCGTACGGGGTCCGGGGCACGAGCAGTACTTC.

At least ten counts were recorded for this clonotype. V is TRBV7-9 and J is TRBJ2-7; possibly TRBD1 or TRBD2 for D (6 bases each). The CDR3 extends over 14 amino acids. Trimming stripped 4 bases from V and 4 bases from J, with 14 bases between. Per germline, CDR1 SEHNR and CDR2 FQNEAQ (reference sequence). The CDR3 DNA is TGTGCCAGCAGCTCCTCGGGGGCGGATTACGAGCAGTACTTC. It specifies CASSSSGADYEQYF.

This clonotype was observed many times. V and J are TRBV20-1 and TRBJ1-2; tentatively, D is TRBD1 (5 bases). The V end was cut by 3 bases, the J end by 0 bases, with 17 bases between. Per germline, CDR1 DFQATT and CDR2 SNEGSKA (reference sequence). This CDR3 has 16 residues. DNA of the CDR3: TGCAGTGCTAGTAGCCCCGCCCGACAGACTAACTATGGCTACACCTTC. Its protein product is CSASSPARQTNYGYTF.

The chain is built from TRBV1 and TRBJ2-7; TRBD1 is the table's D call and was not checked against the DNA. TRBV1 is deemed a pseudogene. This CDR3 comprises 16 residues. The CDR3 protein is CTSSRHRGSSSYEQYF. In DNA, the CDR3 is TGCACCAGCAGCCGGCACAGGGGGTCGAGCTCCTACGAGCAGTACTTC.

A word on this clonotype: One end of the junction fails to match germline, which may point to a read error. The chain combines TRBV5-1 with TRBJ1-1; D uncertain. CDR1 is SGHRS, CDR2 YFSETQ, per germline. This CDR3 is built from 14 residues. DNA of the CDR3: TGCGCCAGCGGCTGGAGGGAAATGAACACCGAAGCTTTCTTT. This sequence encodes CASGWREMNTEAFF.

This clonotype appeared many times. This chain's CDR3 is CASSSSGLAGGGGYNEQFF. CDR3 DNA: TGTGCCAGCAGTTCATCGGGACTAGCGGGAGGAGGGGGCTACAATGAGCAGTTCTTC. The rearrangement uses TRBV6-5 and TRBJ2-1; 15 bases map to TRBD2. CDR1 and CDR2 from the germline V gene are MNHEY and SVGAGI. CDR3 size: 19 residues. V lost 4 bases and J lost 3; bases outside the gene matches: 10.

With regard to this clonotype: This may come from a read error, since a much larger clone is one base off. The V call is TRBV10-2, the J call TRBJ2-3; 10 positions agree with TRBD2. J was trimmed by 8 bases and V by 6 bases; bases with no gene match: 14. The germline V gene encodes CDR1 WSHSY and CDR2 SAAADI. The CDR3 extends over 16 amino acids. For the CDR3, the DNA is TGCGCCAGCAGCTCGCGGACTAGCGGAGGGAGGGGTACGCAGTATTTT. The encoded protein is CASSSRTSGGRGTQYF.

Ten or more counts support this clonotype. This chain joins TRBV11-2 and TRBJ1-1; D unresolved. V was cut by 5 bases and J by 6 bases, with 7 bases left in between. The CDR3 extends over 11 amino acids. The germline V gene encodes CDR1 SGHAT and CDR2 FQNNGV. This chain's CDR3 is CASSPSAEAFF. The CDR3, as DNA: TGTGCCAGCAGCCCTTCAGCTGAAGCTTTCTTT.